This passage covers 8 T cell receptor beta chains from one sample sequenced in a study of siplizumab effects on memory and regulatory T cells. The repertoire was sequenced with immunoSEQ multiplex PCR; TCRdb's copy has only in-frame clones and lacks some. The sample consists of around 97,000 clones, about 94% of them appearing once. Sequenced material: non-Treg CD4+ T cells sorted from blood. These receptors came from a human donor in good health.

The V and J genes are TRBV10-3 and TRBJ2-3; D gene ambiguous. This CDR3 spans 15 amino acids. V lost 11 bases, J lost 2 bases, and 20 bases lay in between. In germline, CDR1 is ENHRY, CDR2 SYGVKD. The chain's CDR3 is CAAESGDLSTDTQYF. CDR3 in DNA: TGTGCCGCAGAGTCAGGAGACTTATCCACAGATACGCAGTATTTT.

The rearrangement joins TRBV2 to TRBJ1-4; no reliable D call. V lost 7 bases to trimming and J lost 0 bases, with 9 bases between them. CDR3 length: 14 residues. In germline, CDR1 is SNHLY, CDR2 FYNNEI. For the CDR3, the DNA is TGTGCCAGCAAACGAGTCGCAACTAATGAAAAACTGTTTTTT. Amino acids: CASKRVATNEKLFF. Full variable domain (missing parts from reference TRBV2 and TRBJ1-4): EPEVTQTPSHQVTQMGQEVILRCVPISNHLYFYWYRQILGQKVEFLVSFYNNEISEKSEIFDDQFSVERPDGSNFTLKIRSTKLEDSAMYFCASKRVATNEKLFFGSGTQLSVL.

This clone has a single count. The rearrangement links TRBV5-1 to TRBJ2-5; no clear D. The CDR3 is made up of 15 amino acids. CDR1 and CDR2 from the germline V gene are SGHRS and YFSETQ. Trimming stripped 4 bases from V and 1 base from J, with 14 bases between. In nucleotides, the CDR3 is TGCGCCAGCAGCGGCCTTTTTCGGAGCCAAGAGACCCAGTACTTC. Protein sequence: CASSGLFRSQETQYF.

This chain uses TRBV6-1 with TRBJ2-7, with TRBD1 as a possible D gene (5 bases). CDR1 MNHNS and CDR2 SASEGT come from the germline V gene. The CDR3 covers 15 residues. Trimming took 5 bases from V and 5 from J, leaving 19 bases between them. As DNA, the CDR3 is TGTGCCAGCAGTATAACAGGCGCAGGACAAGACGAGCAGTACTTC. This translates into CASSITGAGQDEQYF.

This clone was detected only once. The chain joins TRBV6-5 to TRBJ2-1; D remains unclear. CDR3 size: 14 residues. Germline assignment: CDR1 MNHEY and CDR2 SVGAGI. The germline V and J ends were trimmed by 2 bases and 3 bases, with 8 bases remaining between them. The CDR3 here is CASSYGRYYNEQFF. The CDR3 coding sequence is TGTGCCAGCAGTTACGGACGGTACTACAATGAGCAGTTCTTC.

The chain has TRBV11-2 and TRBJ1-3, with no clear D. The germline V gene encodes CDR1 SGHAT and CDR2 FQNNGV. The CDR3 has 17 amino acids. Between the trimmed V and J ends, which lost 6 bases and 0 bases, there was a span of 18 bases. The CDR3, as DNA: TGTGCCAGCAGTAACGACCTCAGGCGGATCTCTGGAAACACCATATATTTT. This codes for CASSNDLRRISGNTIYF.

CDR3 region: CASSHSGASPQHF. CDR3 in DNA: TGTGCCAGCAGCCACTCGGGGGCATCGCCCCAGCATTTT. The chain combines TRBV7-8 with TRBJ1-5, with a weak D call TRBD1 (6 bases). The CDR3 consists of 13 residues. V lost 5 bases, J lost 9 bases, and 14 bases lay in between. CDR1 SGHVS and CDR2 FQNEAQ come from the germline V gene.

The V and J genes are TRBV5-8 and TRBJ1-4; 7 bases line up with TRBD1. Germline values: CDR1 SGHTS, CDR2 YDEGEE. The CDR3 has 16 amino acids. Unmatched junction bases numbered 6, after V lost 3 bases and J lost 1 base. The CDR3 region is CASSSGTVKTNEKLFF. The CDR3 nucleotides are TGTGCCAGCAGCTCCGGGACAGTGAAAACTAATGAAAAACTGTTTTTT.